This T cell receptor (beta chain) was documented in a study of blood T cell repertoires in COVID-19. Study-wide background: Both acute and convalescent COVID-19 samples were obtained from the United States, Italy and Spain. PBMCs, B-cell-depleted T cells, or T cells were the source of the cDNA or gDNA that made up the material.

Per the original methods: Scientists estimated how many nucleated cells there were by amplifying reference gene primers. Only in-frame clones appear in the TCRdb table, and some are missing; sequencing was by immunoSEQ multiplex PCR. The V and J calls and clone size come from that table; D and trimming were worked out from the DNA. The profile covers fewer than 200,000 clones, with roughly 84% appearing a single time and about a tenth taken by the ten largest. CDR3 size: 15 residues. Germline V gives CDR1 KGHSH, CDR2 LQKENI. Trimming pared 0 bases from V and 4 bases from J, leaving 9 bases between. The source material was peripheral blood. V gene TRBV18 combines with J gene TRBJ2-2; D gene unclear. The source is a man between 70 and 80 years old with active or convalescent COVID-19. CDR3 sequence: CASSPPSQVTGELFF. The CDR3 nucleotides read TGTGCCAGCTCACCACCCTCTCAGGTCACCGGGGAGCTGTTTTTT.